Listed here are 9 T cell receptor beta chains from one sample, sequenced in a study of ipilimumab plus nivolumab after autologous stem cell transplantation. Sequencing used immunoSEQ multiplex PCR; TCRdb keeps in-frame clones, though not all of them. The repertoire holds about 40,000 clones, 85% to 95% seen once, with more than 0.7% in the top ten. The specimen comprised PBMCs, sampled in a trial of ipilimumab plus nivolumab as post-transplant consolidation. These receptor sequences come from a male donor with multiple myeloma.

This clone came up once. The chain is built from TRBV28 and TRBJ1-2; D is perhaps TRBD1 (5 bases). There are 13 residues in the CDR3. Per the germline V gene, CDR1 is MDHEN and CDR2 is SYDVKM. V lost 6 bases and J 3 bases, leaving 11 bases between the germline ends. The CDR3 protein is CASRDKTDYGYTF. In DNA form, the CDR3 reads TGTGCCAGCAGGGACAAGACAGACTATGGCTACACCTTC.

The chain has TRBV7-9 and TRBJ2-7, with a possible D match to TRBD1 (5 bases). Trimming cost V 1 base and J 0 bases, with 7 bases left between them. CDR1 SEHNR and CDR2 FQNEAQ come from the germline V gene (reference sequence). CDR3 length: 14 amino acids. CDR3 coding DNA: TGTGCCAGCAGCTTAGACAGGTTCTCCTACGAGCAGTACTTC. Its translation is CASSLDRFSYEQYF.

The chain has TRBV14 and TRBJ2-7; 8 bases agree with TRBD1. This CDR3 has 14 amino acids. Germline CDR1 is SGHDN and CDR2 is FVKESK. J lost 5 bases, V lost 2 bases, and 5 bases had no gene match. The CDR3 protein is CASSQLDRVHEQYF. As DNA, the CDR3 is TGTGCCAGCAGCCAATTGGACAGGGTCCACGAGCAGTACTTC.

This clone was counted once. V usage is TRBV19 and J usage is TRBJ1-5; weak D call: TRBD1 (6 bases). CDR3 length: 17 amino acids. Germline CDR1 LNHDA, CDR2 SQIVND (reference sequence). Deletions cut 2 bases from V and 0 bases from J, with 14 bases between. This chain's CDR3 is CASSILRSGVSNQPQHF. In DNA form, the CDR3 reads TGTGCCAGTAGTATACTGCGCTCAGGGGTTAGCAATCAGCCCCAGCATTTT.

The chain has TRBV19 and TRBJ1-2, with D possibly TRBD1 on 5 matching bases. This CDR3 region has 14 residues. CDR1 is LNHDA, CDR2 SQIVND, per germline (reference sequence). V lost 4 bases and J lost 4, with 13 bases in between. The CDR3 spells CASSTTAGGYGYTF. CDR3 nucleotides: TGTGCCAGTAGTACGACAGCCGGCGGCTATGGCTACACCTTC.

This chain connects TRBV28 to TRBJ1-1; D is possibly TRBD1 (6 bases). Trimming shortened V by 6 bases and J by 4 bases, and 18 bases separated the two germline ends. Germline CDR1 MDHEN, CDR2 SYDVKM. The CDR3 sequence is 15 residues long. The CDR3 DNA sequence: TGTGCCAGCAGCAAGATCCGAGGGGGTGCCACTGAAGCTTTCTTT. Translating gives CASSKIRGGATEAFF.

This chain joins TRBV7-2 and TRBJ2-3, with 8 bases fitting TRBD1. Germline CDR1 SGHTA, CDR2 FQGNSA. The CDR3 extends over 15 amino acids. The J segment lost 6 bases and the V segment lost 1 base, leaving 6 bases of the junction unmatched. The CDR3 DNA follows: TGTGCCAGCAGCTTAGGTGGACAGGGTCTGGATACGCAGTATTTT. Residues: CASSLGGQGLDTQYF.

The chain carries TRBV11-2 and TRBJ2-7; 11 nucleotides align to TRBD2. Trimming cost V 1 base and J 5 bases; bases outside gene matches: 4. This CDR3 region has 15 residues. Germline V gene sequence: CDR1 SGHAT, CDR2 FQNNGV. CDR3 in DNA: TGTGCCAGCAGCTTAGGGACTAGCGGGTCCCACGAGCAGTACTTC. Translated, it gives CASSLGTSGSHEQYF.

The CDR3: CSVEKREGEQYF. The CDR3 DNA follows: TGCAGCGTTGAAAAGCGGGAGGGCGAGCAGTACTTC. V and J are TRBV29-1 and TRBJ2-7; 10 bases agree with TRBD2. CDR1 is SQVTM, CDR2 ANQGSEA, per germline. This CDR3 is 12 amino acids long. J lost 6 bases, V lost 2 bases, and 1 base had no gene match.